This passage covers 18 T cell receptor beta chains from one sample sequenced in a study of shared clonotypes between healthy human individuals. TCRdb's table, derived via immunoSEQ multiplex PCR, lists solely in-frame clones and lacks some. The sample carries 2,500,000 or so clones, 85% to 95% recorded once. The sample was naive CD4+ T cells from PBMCs. The subset: CD45RA+ positively selected. The receptors were gathered from a man younger than 35 in good health. Some clones in this sample may be carry-over from other donors' samples.

The chain has TRBV4-2 and TRBJ2-1; D may match TRBD1 or TRBD2 (5 bases each). The CDR3 spans 17 residues. Germline CDR1 and CDR2: LGHNA and YNFKEQ. Trimming removed 0 bases at V and 3 bases at J, with 15 bases between. In DNA form, the CDR3 reads TGTGCCAGCAGCCAAGATCAAGGGACGGTGATCTACAATGAGCAGTTCTTC. Its translation is CASSQDQGTVIYNEQFF.

This rearrangement joins TRBV10-3 to TRBJ2-3, with TRBD2 identical over 8 bases. The V and J ends lost 4 bases and 4 bases, in that order; junction bases with no gene match: 4. CDR1 is ENHRY, CDR2 SYGVKD, per germline. The CDR3 runs 14 residues. The CDR3 loop is CAISGTSFADTQYF. CDR3 DNA: TGTGCCATCAGTGGGACTAGCTTTGCAGATACGCAGTATTTT.

The V and J genes are TRBV29-1 and TRBJ2-6; no clear D. V lost 5 bases and J 0 bases, leaving 11 bases between the germline ends. CDR3 size: 15 residues. Germline-derived CDR1 and CDR2 are SQVTM and ANQGSEA. DNA of the CDR3: TGCAGCGTTAAAAGACTCCTCTCTGGGGCCAACGTCCTGACTTTC. Protein: CSVKRLLSGANVLTF.

The V call is TRBV4-3, the J call TRBJ1-2; 9 bases fit TRBD1. CDR3 size: 19 residues. Germline loops: CDR1 LGHNA, CDR2 YSLEER. V shed 0 bases and J 1 base; nucleotides not matched to a gene: 12. As DNA, the CDR3 is TGCGCCAGCAGCCAAGATGTAGGACAGGGGTGGGTTTTTAACTATGGCTACACCTTC. Protein product: CASSQDVGQGWVFNYGYTF.

The V and J genes are TRBV7-3 and TRBJ2-3, with D hard to call. CDR1 is SGHTA and CDR2 is FQGTGA in the germline V gene. With 2 bases removed from V and 3 bases from J, the gap between germline ends came to 12 bases. The CDR3 has 15 residues. Here the CDR3 reads CASSLGLGNTDTQYF. The DNA for the CDR3 is TGTGCCAGCAGCTTAGGTTTGGGGAATACAGATACGCAGTATTTT. The complete variable domain, with remaining parts taken from reference TRBV7-3 and TRBJ2-3, reads GAGVSQTPSNKVTEKGKYVELRCDPISGHTALYWYRQSLGQGPEFLIYFQGTGAADDSGLPNDRFFAVRPEGSVSTLKIQRTERGDSAVYLCASSLGLGNTDTQYFGPGTRLTVL.

This clone was observed a single time. The sample carries other DNA sequences with the same CDR3. The chain recombines TRBV5-1 with TRBJ2-3; 9 bases are a match to TRBD1. The germline V gene has CDR1 SGHRS and CDR2 YFSETQ. Trimming took 5 bases from V and 0 from J; bases not matched to a gene: 4. The CDR3 is 15 amino acids. DNA for the CDR3: TGCGCCAGCAGTTCAGGACAGGGGAGCACAGATACGCAGTATTTT. This encodes CASSSGQGSTDTQYF.

The chain is built from TRBV28 and TRBJ2-7; no clear D gene. The CDR3 loop spans 14 amino acids. Germline CDR1 reads MDHEN; CDR2 reads SYDVKM. V was pared by 8 bases and J by 4 bases, with 18 bases between. The CDR3 region has the DNA TGTGCCAGCGGCACCGGGCCTACTTCATACGAGCAGTACTTC. Its translation is CASGTGPTSYEQYF.

Of note for this clone: Other DNA sequences in this sample translate to the same CDR3. CDR3 residues: CASRDRGYGYTF. The CDR3 nucleotides are TGTGCCAGTAGGGACAGAGGATATGGCTACACCTTC. The chain couples TRBV19 to TRBJ1-2, with a possible D match to TRBD1 (6 bases). CDR1 and CDR2 from the germline V gene are LNHDA and SQIVND (reference sequence). V was trimmed by 6 bases and J by 5 bases, leaving 10 bases between them. The CDR3 consists of 12 residues.

This chain joins TRBV4-3 and TRBJ1-1, with TRBD1 as a possible D gene (6 bases). The V end was cut by 1 base, the J end by 7 bases, with 13 bases between. The CDR3 runs to 14 residues. Per the germline V gene, CDR1 is LGHNA and CDR2 is YSLEER. CDR3 residues: CASSQVRLRGEAFF. DNA of the CDR3: TGCGCCAGCAGCCAAGTGCGTCTCAGGGGTGAAGCTTTCTTT.

This chain connects TRBV21-1 to TRBJ2-3; whether TRBD1, the table's D call, matches the DNA was not checked. TRBV21-1 is described as a pseudogene. This CDR3 contains 15 residues. The CDR3 reads CASSHRGQDGHTQYF. CDR3 coding DNA: TGTGCCAGCAGCCATAGGGGGCAGGATGGGCATACGCAGTATTTT.

The V call is TRBV9, the J call TRBJ2-4, with D uncertain. The CDR3 extends over 14 amino acids. Per germline, CDR1 SGDLS and CDR2 YYNGEE. Trimming removed 0 bases at V and 1 base at J, with 5 bases between. CDR3 residues: CASSVGSAKNIQYF. CDR3 in DNA: TGTGCCAGCAGCGTAGGGTCGGCCAAAAACATTCAGTACTTC.

As regards this clone: Within the sample, other DNA sequences also encode this same CDR3. The chain recombines TRBV5-1 with TRBJ2-7; D is perhaps TRBD2 (6 bases). This CDR3 comprises 14 residues. V shed 0 bases and J shed 4 bases, with 11 bases lying between them. Germline values: CDR1 SGHRS, CDR2 YFSETQ. The CDR3 spells CASSLVVGGYEQYF. The DNA of the CDR3 is TGCGCCAGCAGCTTGGTTGTAGGAGGGTACGAGCAGTACTTC.

The chain joins TRBV6-6 to TRBJ1-2; D not certain. Trimming cost V 0 bases and J 8 bases, with 16 bases left between them. Germline assignment: CDR1 MNHNY and CDR2 SVGAGI (reference sequence). The CDR3 consists of 15 residues. CDR3 sequence: CASSYSGQASVGYTF. DNA of the CDR3: TGTGCCAGCAGTTACTCAGGCCAGGCCTCAGTAGGCTACACCTTC.

The chain is built from TRBV18 and TRBJ1-4; TRBD1 aligns across 8 bases. V shed 6 bases and J 4 bases; nucleotides not matched to a gene: 7. The CDR3 is made up of 15 amino acids. Germline CDR1 is KGHSH and CDR2 is LQKENI. The CDR3 bases are TGTGCCAGCTCCCAGAGACAGGGGAATAATGAAAAACTGTTTTTT. Translating gives CASSQRQGNNEKLFF. Combining the CDR3 with reference TRBV18 and TRBJ1-4 gives the whole variable domain NAGVMQNPRHLVRRRGQEARLRCSPMKGHSHVYWYRQLPEEGLKFMVYLQKENIIDESGMPKERFSAEFPKEGPSILRIQQVVRGDSAAYFCASSQRQGNNEKLFFGSGTQLSVL.

V usage is TRBV18 and J usage is TRBJ1-2; 10 bases fit TRBD1. Germline loops: CDR1 KGHSH, CDR2 LQKENI. The V and J ends lost 1 base and 5 bases, in that order; junction bases with no gene match: 1. This CDR3 spans 14 amino acids. In nucleotides, the CDR3 is TGTGCCAGCTCACCACGGGGACAGGGGTATGGCTACACCTTC. It encodes CASSPRGQGYGYTF. The full variable domain, rest sourced from reference TRBV18 and TRBJ1-2, is NAGVMQNPRHLVRRRGQEARLRCSPMKGHSHVYWYRQLPEEGLKFMVYLQKENIIDESGMPKERFSAEFPKEGPSILRIQQVVRGDSAAYFCASSPRGQGYGYTFGSGTRLTVV.

V usage is TRBV5-1 and J usage is TRBJ2-7, with D maybe TRBD1 (6 bases). The CDR3 has 13 amino acids. CDR1 SGHRS and CDR2 YFSETQ come from the germline V gene. V was clipped by 2 bases and J by 5 bases, with 11 bases between them. The CDR3 spells CASSFYGQNEQYF. As DNA, the CDR3 is TGCGCCAGCAGCTTCTATGGACAGAACGAGCAGTACTTC.

The chain recombines TRBV28 with TRBJ1-5, with D uncertain. The CDR3 spans 13 residues. V was cut by 5 bases and J by 5 bases, with 10 bases left in between. Germline values: CDR1 MDHEN, CDR2 SYDVKM. The CDR3 DNA reads as TGTGCCAGCAGTCTGGATGGGTATCAGCCCCAGCATTTT. Protein sequence: CASSLDGYQPQHF.

The rearrangement joins TRBV28 to TRBJ2-2; D may match TRBD1 or TRBD2 (5 bases each). Trimming shortened V by 6 bases and J by 7 bases, and 21 bases separated the two germline ends. Germline assignment: CDR1 MDHEN and CDR2 SYDVKM. There are 16 residues in the CDR3. The CDR3 is CASRLPGTGTGGELFF. The CDR3, as DNA: TGTGCCAGCAGATTACCCGGGACCGGTACGGGCGGGGAGCTGTTTTTT. The variable domain in full, with the rest retrieved from reference TRBV28 and TRBJ2-2, is DVKVTQSSRYLVKRTGEKVFLECVQDMDHENMFWYRQDPGLGLRLIYFSYDVKMKEKGDIPEGYSVSREKKERFSLILESASTNQTSMYLCASRLPGTGTGGELFFGEGSRLTVL.